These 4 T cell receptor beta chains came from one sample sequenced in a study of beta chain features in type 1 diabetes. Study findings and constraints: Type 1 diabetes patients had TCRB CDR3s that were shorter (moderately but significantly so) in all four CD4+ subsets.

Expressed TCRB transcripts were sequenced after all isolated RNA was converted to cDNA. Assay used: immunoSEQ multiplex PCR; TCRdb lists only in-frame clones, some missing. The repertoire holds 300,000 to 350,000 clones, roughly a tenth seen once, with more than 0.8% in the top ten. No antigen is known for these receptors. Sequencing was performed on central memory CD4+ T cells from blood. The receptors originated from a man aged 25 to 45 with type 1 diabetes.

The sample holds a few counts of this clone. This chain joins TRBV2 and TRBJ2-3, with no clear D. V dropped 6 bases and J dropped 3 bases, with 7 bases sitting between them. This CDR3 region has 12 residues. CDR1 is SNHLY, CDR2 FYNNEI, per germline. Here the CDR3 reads CASSAITDTQYF. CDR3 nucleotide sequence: TGTGCCAGCAGCGCCATAACAGATACGCAGTATTTT.

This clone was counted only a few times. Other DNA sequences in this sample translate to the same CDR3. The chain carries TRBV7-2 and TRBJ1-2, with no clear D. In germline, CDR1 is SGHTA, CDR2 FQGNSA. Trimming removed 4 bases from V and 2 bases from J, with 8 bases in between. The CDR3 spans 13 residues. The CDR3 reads CASSYDLNYGYTF. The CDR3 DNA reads TGTGCCAGCAGCTACGATCTAAACTATGGCTACACCTTC.

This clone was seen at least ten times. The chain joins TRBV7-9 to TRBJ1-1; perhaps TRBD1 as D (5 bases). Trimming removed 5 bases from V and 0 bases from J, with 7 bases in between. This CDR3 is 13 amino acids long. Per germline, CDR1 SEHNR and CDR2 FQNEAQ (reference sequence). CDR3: CASSPQVNTEAFF. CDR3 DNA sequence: TGTGCCAGCAGCCCACAGGTGAACACTGAAGCTTTCTTT. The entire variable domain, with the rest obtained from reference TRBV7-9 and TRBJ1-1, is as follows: DTGVSQNPRHKITKRGQNVTFRCDPISEHNRLYWYRQTLGQGPEFLTYFQNEAQLEKSRLLSDRFSAERPKGSFSTLEIQRTEQGDSAMYLCASSPQVNTEAFFGQGTRLTVV.

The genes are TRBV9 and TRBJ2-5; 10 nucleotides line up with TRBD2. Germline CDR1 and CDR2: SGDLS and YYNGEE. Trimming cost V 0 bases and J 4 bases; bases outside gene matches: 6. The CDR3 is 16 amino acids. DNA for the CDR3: TGTGCCAGCAGCGTAGGGAGCGGGGGGGCTGGAGAGACCCAGTACTTC. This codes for CASSVGSGGAGETQYF.